Here is one T cell receptor (beta chain) with its context. The antigen is not known. Samples came from healthy bone marrow donors. The PCR ran on 60 Vbeta and 13 Jbeta primers. The protocol was immunoSEQ multiplex PCR, while the TCRdb copy is restricted to in-frame clones and leaves out a portion. The sample contains roughly 160,000 clones, approximately 81% of which appear only once. These data are taken from a study of cytomegalovirus exposure and HLA in healthy donors. Study findings and constraints: As confirmed in vitro, a few CMV-associated chains were specific for CMV antigens.

CDR3 length: 19 amino acids. The germline V gene encodes CDR1 GTSNPN and CDR2 SVGIG (reference sequence). The J segment lost 3 bases and the V segment lost 2 bases, leaving 15 bases of the junction unmatched. This receptor was identified in a woman in her twenties or thirties in good health and CMV-seropositive. Sequencing was performed on PBMCs. The chain employs TRBV30 and TRBJ2-6; 8 bases fit TRBD1. The CDR3 is CAWSKIRQGALGGANVLTF. The CDR3 nucleotides read TGTGCCTGGAGTAAAATAAGGCAGGGGGCATTAGGTGGGGCCAACGTCCTGACTTTC.